This T cell receptor (beta chain) was observed in a study of blood T cell repertoires in COVID-19. Background on the study: There were acute and convalescent COVID-19 samples, and they came from the United States, Italy and Spain. Sources were T cells, B-cell-depleted T cells, or PBMCs; the material itself was cDNA or gDNA.

This CDR3 spans 13 amino acids. The ends were cut back, 0 bases at V and 8 bases at J, with 11 bases in the middle. Germline V gene sequence: CDR1 SGHNT, CDR2 YYREEE (reference sequence). Sequencing was performed with immunoSEQ multiplex PCR; in TCRdb, only in-frame clones are kept and a portion is missing. This table holds fewer than 300,000 clones, roughly 90% found once. A Seattle source enrolled patients during active infection and followed them longitudinally. The TCR was taken from a woman aged 30 to 39 with COVID-19, enrolled during active disease. The chain joins TRBV5-4 to TRBJ1-2; TRBD1 might be the D (6 bases). Sequencing was carried out using peripheral blood. CDR3 sequence reads: CASSLAGVLGYTF. CDR3 nucleotide sequence: TGTGCCAGCAGCTTGGCAGGGGTGTTAGGCTACACCTTC.